These 32 T cell receptor beta chains were sequenced from one sample in a study of blood T cell repertoires in COVID-19. Profiled with immunoSEQ multiplex PCR; TCRdb holds only in-frame clones, not every one. The data show approximately 400,000 clones, approximately 90% seen once. Sequencing was performed on peripheral blood. The origin of the receptors is a woman between 50 and 59 years old with COVID-19, enrolled during active disease.

This sequence joins TRBV4-1 and TRBJ1-1, with D hard to call. CDR3 length equals 15 residues. Deletions cut 4 bases from V and 1 base from J, with 13 bases between. CDR1 is MGHRA, CDR2 YSYEKL, per germline. The CDR3: CASSRSNLGNTEAFF. The CDR3 nucleotides read TGCGCCAGCAGCCGGTCGAATCTAGGGAACACTGAAGCTTTCTTT.

This clone was seen a handful of times. The chain recombines TRBV5-1 with TRBJ2-7, with a tentative D call TRBD1 (6 bases). Germline V lookup: CDR1 SGHRS, CDR2 YFSETQ. The CDR3 spans 13 residues. Trimming cost V 9 bases and J 0 bases, with 13 bases left between them. CDR3 in amino acids: CATSRDNSYEQYF. CDR3 in DNA: TGCGCCACGTCCCGGGACAACTCCTACGAGCAGTACTTC.

J is TRBJ2-2 and V is TRBV5-1; tentatively, D is TRBD1 (6 bases). V was trimmed by 5 bases and J by 3 bases, leaving 11 bases between them. The CDR3 covers 14 residues. Germline V CDR1 and CDR2: SGHRS, YFSETQ. The DNA for the CDR3 is TGCGCCAGCAGGGTCAGGGGTTACACCGGGGAGCTGTTTTTT. Translation: CASRVRGYTGELFF. Variable domain in full (rest from reference TRBV5-1 and TRBJ2-2): KAGVTQTPRYLIKTRGQQVTLSCSPISGHRSVSWYQQTPGQGLQFLFEYFSETQRNKGNFPGRFSGRQFSNSRSEMNVSTLELGDSALYLCASRVRGYTGELFFGEGSRLTVL.

The rearrangement joins TRBV5-1 to TRBJ2-7, with D perhaps matching TRBD1 (6 bases). Trimming removed 4 bases from V and 2 bases from J, with 16 bases in between. The CDR3 loop spans 15 amino acids. Per the germline V gene, CDR1 is SGHRS and CDR2 is YFSETQ. The chain's CDR3 is CASSLGQLDTYEQYF. Written as DNA, the CDR3 is TGCGCCAGCAGCCTCGGACAGTTGGACACCTACGAGCAGTACTTC.

V gene TRBV28 combines with J gene TRBJ1-5; D might be TRBD1 (6 bases). CDR3 length: 14 amino acids. V was pared by 11 bases and J by 1 base, with 15 bases between. CDR1 MDHEN and CDR2 SYDVKM come from the germline V gene. The CDR3 sequence: CALGGGGSNQPQHF. CDR3 DNA: TGTGCCTTGGGAGGGGGGGGAAGCAATCAGCCCCAGCATTTT.

The CDR3 DNA reads as TGTGCCACCAGTGATCCAGCGGGGAGACCCGCAGATACGCAGTATTTT. It translates to CATSDPAGRPADTQYF. This chain joins TRBV24-1 and TRBJ2-3; 7 nucleotides match TRBD2. The CDR3 sequence is 16 residues long. After removal of 3 bases from V and 4 bases from J, the junction contained 9 bases not matched to a gene. Germline loops: CDR1 KGHDR, CDR2 SFDVKD.

J is TRBJ1-6 and V is TRBV2, with 7 bases matching TRBD1. From germline, CDR1 is SNHLY and CDR2 FYNNEI. V shed 7 bases, J shed 4 bases, and the junction held 7 bases outside the gene matches. The CDR3 length is 15 residues. CDR3 nucleotide sequence: TGTGCCAGCAATAATAGACAGGGTTATAATTCACCCCTCCACTTT. As protein: CASNNRQGYNSPLHF.

The J gene is TRBJ1-1, the V gene TRBV6-5; D is unresolved. V was pared by 0 bases and J by 1 base, with 9 bases between. Germline V gene sequence: CDR1 MNHEY, CDR2 SVGAGI. The CDR3 is 15 residues long. The chain's CDR3 is CASSYSKQPNTEAFF. The DNA for the CDR3 is TGTGCCAGCAGTTACTCGAAACAGCCGAACACTGAAGCTTTCTTT.

The genes are TRBV6-5 and TRBJ2-1; possible D gene TRBD2, 6 bases. There are 15 residues in the CDR3. V lost 5 bases to trimming and J lost 6 bases, with 17 bases between them. Germline lookup yields CDR1 MNHEY and CDR2 SVGAGI. The DNA for the CDR3 is TGTGCCAGCAGTATCCCGGGCGGAGGGTTCAATGAGCAGTTCTTC. It codes for CASSIPGGGFNEQFF.

The chain combines TRBV6-5 with TRBJ1-2, with D hard to call. This CDR3 spans 14 amino acids. CDR1 and CDR2 from the germline V gene are MNHEY and SVGAGI. Trimming stripped 5 bases from V and 8 bases from J, with 18 bases between. The DNA of the CDR3 is TGTGCCAGCAGTACTACCGATGTCGGGATCGGCTACACCTTC. This gives the protein CASSTTDVGIGYTF.

The chain is built from TRBV4-1 and TRBJ2-1; D perhaps matches TRBD1 (6 bases). Trimming shortened V by 1 base and J by 7 bases, and 20 bases separated the two germline ends. Germline CDR1 is MGHRA and CDR2 is YSYEKL. The CDR3 covers 17 residues. CDR3 amino acids: CASSQVRFVQGPNEQFF. DNA of the CDR3: TGCGCCAGCAGCCAAGTTCGTTTTGTACAGGGTCCGAATGAGCAGTTCTTC.

This clone was observed a few times. The genes are TRBV5-1 and TRBJ2-2; 7 positions agree with TRBD1. With 0 bases clipped from V and 3 bases from J, the junction kept 5 bases outside the gene matches. CDR1 and CDR2 (germline): SGHRS, YFSETQ. This CDR3 region has 16 residues. The CDR3 here is CASSLGGGADTGELFF. The DNA for the CDR3 is TGCGCCAGCAGCTTGGGAGGGGGCGCCGACACCGGGGAGCTGTTTTTT. Using reference TRBV5-1 and TRBJ2-2 for the parts outside the CDR3, the full variable domain is KAGVTQTPRYLIKTRGQQVTLSCSPISGHRSVSWYQQTPGQGLQFLFEYFSETQRNKGNFPGRFSGRQFSNSRSEMNVSTLELGDSALYLCASSLGGGADTGELFFGEGSRLTVL.

This sequence joins TRBV28 and TRBJ1-3, with TRBD1 as a possible D gene (6 bases). The CDR3 sequence is 15 residues long. Germline CDR1 is MDHEN and CDR2 is SYDVKM. Trimming removed 6 bases from V and 5 bases from J, with 17 bases in between. CDR3 bases: TGTGCCAGCAGCACGTCATGGGACACCAGAAACACCATATATTTT. Its translation: CASSTSWDTRNTIYF.

The rearrangement joins TRBV7-7 to TRBJ2-2; TRBD1 agrees at 10 bases. This CDR3 has 15 residues. V lost 4 bases to trimming and J lost 3 bases; unmatched junction nucleotides: 2. The germline gives CDR1 SSHAT, CDR2 FNYEAQ (reference sequence). The DNA of the CDR3 is TGTGCCAGCAGCTCGACAGGGGGCGACACCGGGGAGCTGTTTTTT. It translates to CASSSTGGDTGELFF.

J is TRBJ1-1 and V is TRBV30, with a weak D call TRBD1 (5 bases). Germline V gene lookup returns CDR1 GTSNPN and CDR2 SVGIG (reference sequence). This CDR3 is built from 14 residues. V was pared by 2 bases and J by 1 base, with 11 bases between. This CDR3 reads CAWSQGTPNTEAFF. CDR3 sequence (DNA): TGTGCCTGGAGTCAAGGGACTCCGAACACTGAAGCTTTCTTT.

This clone has more than one count but fewer than ten. The chain couples TRBV6-4 to TRBJ1-1; 7 positions match TRBD1. Germline trimming cut 6 bases from V and 5 bases from J; bases unmatched to any gene: 6. CDR3 length equals 13 residues. Germline V gene sequence: CDR1 MRHNA, CDR2 SNTAGT. CDR3 coding DNA: TGTGCCAGCAGCCTAAACAGGGGTACTGAAGCTTTCTTT. Its protein is CASSLNRGTEAFF.

This chain links TRBV25-1 with TRBJ1-6, with D possibly TRBD1 on 5 matching bases. Deletions cut 4 bases from V and 7 bases from J, with 11 bases between. This CDR3 has 14 residues. Germline V CDR1 and CDR2: MGHDK, SYGVNS. The CDR3 loop reads CASSVGGTNSPLHF. The CDR3, as DNA: TGTGCCAGCAGTGTTGGGGGGACCAATTCACCCCTCCACTTT.

This clone turned up a few times. The chain couples TRBV6-5 to TRBJ2-7; TRBD1 aligns across 7 bases. V lost 6 bases to trimming and J lost 2 bases; unmatched junction nucleotides: 10. Germline CDR1 reads MNHEY; CDR2 reads SVGAGI. The CDR3 runs to 15 residues. CDR3 nucleotides: TGTGCCAGCAGCTTTAGTAGGACAGGAACCTACGAGCAGTACTTC. This gives the protein CASSFSRTGTYEQYF.

The chain couples TRBV6-1 to TRBJ2-6; a possible D gene is TRBD2 (5 bases). The germline gives CDR1 MNHNS, CDR2 SASEGT. The CDR3 extends over 20 amino acids. V lost 0 bases to trimming and J lost 3 bases, with 21 bases between them. In DNA form, the CDR3 reads TGTGCCAGCAGTGAAGCGAGGACTGTTCCTACCCTCGGTGGGGCCAACGTCCTGACTTTC. Its translation: CASSEARTVPTLGGANVLTF.

A note on this clone: The conserved final phenylalanine or tryptophan is absent from the CDR3, which likely points to a read error. Because the CDR3's place on the DNA is in doubt, the DNA is left out and the CDR3 is given as listed by TCRdb. The chain carries TRBV2 and TRBJ1-2. Germline-derived CDR1 and CDR2 are SNHLY and FYNNEI. Inclusive of both ends, the CDR3 amounts to 10 amino acids. CDR3 loop: CASSESKPLL.

The chain links TRBV2 to TRBJ2-3; a possible D gene is TRBD2 (5 bases). Germline assignment: CDR1 SNHLY and CDR2 FYNNEI. The ends were cut back, 3 bases at V and 7 bases at J, with 14 bases in the middle. CDR3 length equals 14 residues. The CDR3 DNA is TGTGCCAGCAGTGAGTCATCTACCGGGAATACGCAGTATTTT. It codes for CASSESSTGNTQYF.

The V and J genes are TRBV2 and TRBJ1-1; tentatively, D is TRBD1 (6 bases). The CDR3 is 14 residues long. Germline V gene lookup returns CDR1 SNHLY and CDR2 FYNNEI. Between the trimmed V and J ends, which lost 5 bases and 3 bases, there was a span of 13 bases. The CDR3 nucleotides are TGTGCCAGCAGTACTGGACAGTCATACACTGAAGCTTTCTTT. This translates into CASSTGQSYTEAFF.

The chain combines TRBV7-2 with TRBJ1-2; TRBD1 matches at 10 bases. The germline gives CDR1 SGHTA, CDR2 FQGNSA. Losses at the gene ends were 3 bases for V and 7 bases for J; bases not matched to a gene: 8. The length of the CDR3 is 15 residues. The CDR3 DNA follows: TGTGCCAGCAGCTTCCCACCGGGACAGGGGAGTGGCTACACCTTC. As protein: CASSFPPGQGSGYTF.

V and J are TRBV28 and TRBJ2-1; 11 bases agree with TRBD2. The ends lost 6 bases at V and 6 bases at J; junction bases unmatched: 10. The V gene's germline CDR1 is MDHEN and CDR2 SYDVKM. This CDR3 contains 16 residues. The CDR3 DNA is TGTGCCAGCAGCGAAATCGGGACTAGCGGATCCAATGAGCAGTTCTTC. Encoded protein: CASSEIGTSGSNEQFF.

The chain recombines TRBV30 with TRBJ2-7; TRBD1 agrees at 8 bases. CDR1 is GTSNPN and CDR2 is SVGIG in the germline V gene (reference sequence). This CDR3 contains 15 residues. Unmatched junction bases numbered 9, after V lost 2 bases and J lost 3 bases. The CDR3 DNA sequence: TGTGCCTGGAGTCGTGGACAGGGTAGGGACTACGAGCAGTACTTC. Protein: CAWSRGQGRDYEQYF. Full variable domain (rest looked up from reference TRBV30 and TRBJ2-7): SQTIHQWPATLVQPVGSPLSLECTVEGTSNPNLYWYRQAAGRGLQLLFYSVGIGQISSEVPQNLSASRPQDRQFILSSKKLLLSDSGFYLCAWSRGQGRDYEQYFGPGTRLTVT.

V usage is TRBV5-4 and J usage is TRBJ1-2, with a weak D call TRBD1 (5 bases). This CDR3 comprises 14 residues. Germline CDR1 and CDR2: SGHNT and YYREEE (reference sequence). Trimming left V 0 bases short and J 3 bases short, with 9 bases between. The CDR3 nucleotides read TGTGCCAGCAGCTTGGAGAGCAGGGACTATGGCTACACCTTC. Protein: CASSLESRDYGYTF. The whole variable domain, remainder taken from reference TRBV5-4 and TRBJ1-2, is ETGVTQSPTHLIKTRGQQVTLRCSSQSGHNTVSWYQQALGQGPQFIFQYYREEENGRGNFPPRFSGLQFPNYSSELNVNALELDDSALYLCASSLESRDYGYTFGSGTRLTVV.

The CDR3 DNA sequence: TGCAGCGTTCGACAGGGGGCGAACACTGAAGCTTTCTTT. Translated, it gives CSVRQGANTEAFF. The chain combines TRBV29-1 with TRBJ1-1; 10 bases agree with TRBD1. Looked up from germline, CDR1 is SQVTM and CDR2 is ANQGSEA. The CDR3 runs 13 residues. V was clipped by 5 bases and J by 1 base; unmatched bases: 1.

The chain couples TRBV6-5 to TRBJ2-1; 7 positions match TRBD2. Per germline, CDR1 MNHEY and CDR2 SVGAGI. V was clipped by 2 bases and J by 0 bases; unmatched bases: 4. The CDR3 length is 16 residues. The CDR3, as DNA: TGTGCCAGCAGTTACACCGGGGGGAGCTCCTACAATGAGCAGTTCTTC. Its translation: CASSYTGGSSYNEQFF.

The chain is built from TRBV27 and TRBJ2-7, with TRBD2 identical over 8 bases. CDR1 MNHEY and CDR2 SMNVEV come from the germline V gene (reference sequence). CDR3 length: 17 amino acids. V lost 4 bases, J lost 2 bases, and 13 bases stayed unmatched. CDR3 sequence reads: CASSSLPGLERAYEQYF. DNA for the CDR3: TGTGCCAGCAGTTCCCTTCCGGGACTAGAGAGGGCCTACGAGCAGTACTTC.

This rearrangement joins TRBV2 to TRBJ1-4; TRBD1 aligns across 9 bases. This CDR3 spans 17 amino acids. Germline V gives CDR1 SNHLY, CDR2 FYNNEI. Trimming removed 1 base from V and 8 bases from J; junction bases left unmatched: 11. For the CDR3, the DNA is TGTGCCAGCAGTGAAGTAATTTTGGGGACAGGGCACGAAAAACTGTTTTTT. Translation: CASSEVILGTGHEKLFF.

The chain joins TRBV5-1 to TRBJ1-2; 7 bases fit TRBD1. Germline assignment: CDR1 SGHRS and CDR2 YFSETQ. The CDR3 contains 13 residues. The ends lost 4 bases at V and 5 bases at J; junction bases unmatched: 5. CDR3 DNA: TGCGCCAGCAGCCCTGCCAGGGGGTATGGCTACACCTTC. Protein product: CASSPARGYGYTF.

The rearrangement joins TRBV25-1 to TRBJ1-5; 7 positions agree with TRBD1. V lost 7 bases and J lost 4; bases outside the gene matches: 1. This CDR3 comprises 12 residues. Germline CDR1 and CDR2: MGHDK and SYGVNS. CDR3 region: CASNRGNQPQHF. The CDR3 DNA sequence: TGTGCCAGCAACAGGGGAAATCAGCCCCAGCATTTT.